The 9 T cell receptor beta chains reported below all come from one sample, sequenced in a study of blood T cell repertoires in COVID-19. TCRdb's copy holds only in-frame clones and misses some; the assay was immunoSEQ multiplex PCR. The repertoire holds 450,000 to 500,000 clones, with approximately 83% as singletons. The source material was peripheral blood. These TCRs come from a human donor in a cohort sampled during active COVID-19.

The rearrangement links TRBV6-6 to TRBJ1-1; D is perhaps TRBD1 (6 bases). This CDR3 is built from 15 residues. Germline assignment: CDR1 MNHNY and CDR2 SVGAGI (reference sequence). Trimming left V 6 bases short and J 0 bases short, with 14 bases between. CDR3 in DNA: TGTGCCAGCAGACTACCGGGACACATGAACACTGAAGCTTTCTTT. Its translation: CASRLPGHMNTEAFF.

The rearrangement joins TRBV4-1 to TRBJ1-5; TRBD1 matches at 8 bases. The CDR3 contains 17 residues. Trimming at V came to 4 bases and at J to 2 bases, leaving 10 bases not matched to a gene. CDR1 and CDR2 from the germline V gene are MGHRA and YSYEKL. As DNA, the CDR3 is TGCGCCAGCAGCCCGGACAGGGTGGCCCTTGGCAATCAGCCCCAGCATTTT. It is translated as CASSPDRVALGNQPQHF.

The chain recombines TRBV6-5 with TRBJ1-2, with 7 positions matching TRBD1. This CDR3 is 14 amino acids long. The V gene end was trimmed by 2 bases and the J gene end by 4 bases; junction bases not matched to a gene: 4. The germline gives CDR1 MNHEY, CDR2 SVGAGI. For the CDR3, the DNA is TGTGCCAGCAGTTACAAACAGGGGCCCTATGGCTACACCTTC. It translates to CASSYKQGPYGYTF.

The chain links TRBV27 to TRBJ1-6; the D is unclear. The CDR3 is 16 amino acids. CDR1 and CDR2 from the germline V gene are MNHEY and SMNVEV (reference sequence). The germline V and J ends were trimmed by 5 bases and 6 bases, with 17 bases remaining between them. CDR3 sequence reads: CASSHTLQKLNSPLHF. The CDR3 DNA reads as TGTGCCAGCAGTCACACCCTACAGAAACTTAATTCACCCCTCCACTTT.

V gene TRBV6-2 or TRBV6-3 combines with J gene TRBJ1-5, with 7 bases lining up with TRBD1. The germline V gene encodes CDR1 MNHEY and CDR2 SVGEGT. Trimming cost V 2 bases and J 7 bases; bases outside gene matches: 14. The CDR3 covers 17 residues. The CDR3 region is CASSYDHRGPRDQPQHF. The CDR3 DNA reads as TGTGCCAGCAGTTACGATCACAGGGGTCCCAGGGACCAGCCCCAGCATTTT.

This clone appeared a few times. The rearrangement joins TRBV11-2 to TRBJ2-7; tentative D call: TRBD1 (5 bases). Per the germline V gene, CDR1 is SGHAT and CDR2 is FQNNGV. This CDR3 region has 14 residues. V was clipped by 4 bases and J by 6 bases, with 16 bases between them. CDR3: CASSSVGQGTEQYF. The CDR3 nucleotides read TGTGCCAGCAGCTCGGTCGGGCAGGGAACCGAGCAGTACTTC.

The rearrangement uses TRBV7-8 and TRBJ2-1; 11 nucleotides line up with TRBD2. CDR3 length equals 16 residues. The trim removed 3 bases at V and 12 bases at J, leaving 13 bases unmatched. Looked up from germline, CDR1 is SGHVS and CDR2 is FQNEAQ. The CDR3 is CASSFQGLAVRVGQFF. The CDR3 DNA reads TGTGCCAGCAGCTTCCAGGGACTAGCGGTAAGGGTAGGGCAGTTCTTC. Looking up the rest from reference TRBV7-8 and TRBJ2-1 gives the full variable domain: GAGVSQSPRYKVAKRGQDVALRCDPISGHVSLFWYQQALGQGPEFLTYFQNEAQLDKSGLPSDRFFAERPEGSVSTLKIQRTQQEDSAVYLCASSFQGLAVRVGQFFGPGTRLTVL.

This chain connects TRBV14 to TRBJ2-3; D gene unclear. V gave up 4 bases and J gave up 0 bases, with 11 bases separating them. The CDR3 consists of 15 residues. Germline CDR1 reads SGHDN; CDR2 reads FVKESK. The CDR3 coding sequence is TGTGCCAGCAGCCCCCTGGGCACGAGCACAGATACGCAGTATTTT. It encodes CASSPLGTSTDTQYF.

This sequence joins TRBV6-1 and TRBJ2-3; 11 nucleotides line up with TRBD2. Germline values: CDR1 MNHNS, CDR2 SASEGT. Trimming cost V 2 bases and J 1 base; bases outside gene matches: 5. The CDR3 length is 17 residues. As DNA, the CDR3 is TGTGCCAGCAGTGAAATAGGACTAGCGGGCGGCACAGATACGCAGTATTTT. It is translated as CASSEIGLAGGTDTQYF.